This T cell receptor (beta chain) is drawn from a study of glioma-infiltrating T cells after dendritic cell vaccination. Study results and limitations: Estimated pretreatment TIL content predicted outcome after dendritic cell vaccination. Survival was not directly related to TCR clonality in these patients.

This clone occurred once. Its target is not known. Trimming cost V 1 base and J 4 bases, with 9 bases left between them. Germline CDR1 is MDHEN and CDR2 is SYDVKM. This CDR3 comprises 14 residues. The time point was: after dendritic cell vaccination, including at tumor progression/relapse. All glioblastoma patients lacked an isocitrate dehydrogenase mutation. Amplification used 60 V beta primers and 13 J beta primers. Measured with immunoSEQ multiplex PCR; TCRdb has only the in-frame clones, and not every one. Among 110,000 or so clones listed, 90% were seen once. This clonotype was obtained from a human donor with glioblastoma. Source: blood, taken after dendritic cell vaccination. The chain uses TRBV28 and TRBJ2-3; possible D gene TRBD1, 5 bases. The CDR3, as DNA: TGTGCCAGCAGTTTATCGCCAGGGCCAGATACGCAGTATTTT. This encodes CASSLSPGPDTQYF.